A selection of T cell receptor beta chains follows, all from one sample in a study of OX40 agonist ivuxolimab in advanced cancers. Profiling relied on immunoSEQ multiplex PCR, and the TCRdb table lists in-frame clones only, not all of them. The sample lists about 62,000 clones, around nine tenths seen once, with under 0.85% in the top ten. This sample comprised CD4+ or CD8+ T cells sorted from blood, obtained in a trial of the OX40 agonist ivuxolimab. These receptors all come from an adult with an advanced solid tumor such as melanoma, head and neck, liver or kidney cancer. CDR3s include the opening cysteine and the closing phenylalanine or tryptophan. The D gene is left open where the match is weak. Rows give clone size only sometimes, using once, few, many, or a class for an expanded clone.

TRBJ1-4 TRBV19 . few CASSMVGQGWEKLFF TGTGCCAGTAGTATGGTGGGCCAGGGTTGGGAAAAACTGTTTTTT
TRBJ2-5 TRBV7-9 TRBD1 few CASSSGQGRETQYF TGTGCCAGCAGCTCCGGACAGGGCCGAGAGACCCAGTACTTC
TRBJ1-3 TRBV19 TRBD1 . CASSISGQSGNTIYF TGTGCCAGTAGTATTTCGGGACAGTCTGGAAACACCATATATTTT
TRBJ2-7 TRBV6-1 TRBD2 . CASSGWLAGSYEQYF TGTGCCAGCAGTGGGTGGCTAGCGGGAAGCTACGAGCAGTACTTC
TRBJ2-1 TRBV9 TRBD2 . CASSRRSGSSYNEQFF TGTGCCAGCAGTCGGAGGAGCGGGAGCTCCTACAATGAGCAGTTCTTC
TRBJ1-1 TRBV7-4 . once CASSLGGQGTEAFF TGTGCCAGCAGCTTAGGGGGCCAGGGCACTGAAGCTTTCTTT
TRBJ2-1 TRBV6-5 TRBD1 few CASSGQGAVNEQFF TGTGCCAGCAGCGGACAGGGGGCCGTAAATGAGCAGTTCTTC
TRBJ2-7 TRBV5-1 . few CASSLGPTALGEQYF TGCGCCAGCAGCTTGGGGCCAACAGCCCTCGGCGAGCAGTACTTC
TRBJ2-1 TRBV23-1 . . CASSQLAVTGPGLAAYNEQFF TGCGCCAGCAGTCAATTAGCTGTTACGGGGCCTGGCCTAGCAGCTTACAATGAGCAGTTCTTC
TRBJ2-5 TRBV5-4 . . CASRIDRGGGTQYF TGTGCCAGCAGGATCGACAGGGGCGGGGGGACCCAGTACTTC